Below, 13 T cell receptor beta chains from the same sample are listed, as sequenced in a study of blood T cell repertoires in COVID-19. This table comes from immunoSEQ multiplex PCR, and its TCRdb copy is limited to in-frame clones, with some not included. This table holds about 240,000 clones, 86% found once. Sequenced input: PBMCs or T cells enriched from blood (not recorded which). The receptors stem from a woman aged 40 to 50 with acute COVID-19.

The chain carries TRBV2 and TRBJ1-4; 9 nucleotides align to TRBD1. The CDR3 length is 14 residues. Germline CDR1 is SNHLY and CDR2 is FYNNEI. After removal of 5 bases from V and 5 bases from J, the junction contained 3 bases not matched to a gene. CDR3 residues: CASSRGQGNEKLFF. The CDR3 DNA sequence: TGTGCCAGCAGTAGGGGACAGGGAAATGAAAAACTGTTTTTT.

The rearrangement joins TRBV6-2 or TRBV6-3 to TRBJ1-2; unclear D gene. CDR1 and CDR2 (germline): MNHEY, SVGEGT. This CDR3 has 16 amino acids. V lost 2 bases and J 0 bases, leaving 13 bases between the germline ends. The CDR3 loop reads CASSYPTREANYGYTF. The CDR3 DNA follows: TGTGCCAGCAGTTACCCTACACGGGAAGCTAACTATGGCTACACCTTC.

This chain joins TRBV28 and TRBJ1-1; D gene unclear. V gave up 4 bases and J gave up 2 bases, with 5 bases separating them. Germline V lookup: CDR1 MDHEN, CDR2 SYDVKM. This CDR3 spans 12 amino acids. The CDR3 DNA reads as TGTGCCAGCAGTTCTATTAACACTGAAGCTTTCTTT. It translates to CASSSINTEAFF.

V gene TRBV19 combines with J gene TRBJ1-5, with 9 positions matching TRBD1. V was pared by 4 bases and J by 2 bases, with 3 bases of the junction left unmatched. The CDR3 contains 15 residues. Germline V gene sequence: CDR1 LNHDA, CDR2 SQIVND (reference sequence). The CDR3 DNA follows: TGTGCCAGTAGTACTCGGACAGGGGGCAATCAGCCCCAGCATTTT. It codes for CASSTRTGGNQPQHF.

This rearrangement joins TRBV25-1 to TRBJ1-4; tentatively, D is TRBD1 (5 bases). The length of the CDR3 is 16 residues. The germline CDR1 and CDR2 sequences are MGHDK and SYGVNS. The V end was cut by 6 bases, the J end by 2 bases, with 16 bases between. CDR3 residues: CASSETVAWTNEKLFF. In DNA form, the CDR3 reads TGTGCCAGCAGCGAGACAGTCGCCTGGACTAATGAAAAACTGTTTTTT.

This chain links TRBV5-1 with TRBJ1-1, with D unclear. The germline V gene encodes CDR1 SGHRS and CDR2 YFSETQ. Trimming cost V 0 bases and J 2 bases, with 11 bases left between them. The CDR3 contains 15 residues. The CDR3 loop reads CASSLGSAGNTEAFF. The CDR3 nucleotides are TGCGCCAGCAGCTTGGGAAGTGCGGGAAACACTGAAGCTTTCTTT.

The chain joins TRBV6-2 or TRBV6-3 to TRBJ1-1; tentatively, D is TRBD1 (6 bases). The V gene lost 2 bases and the J gene lost 3 bases, with 10 bases spanning the gap. CDR1 MNHEY and CDR2 SVGEGT come from the germline V gene. This CDR3 has 14 residues. The CDR3 loop reads CASSYVEGDTEAFF. Written as DNA, the CDR3 is TGTGCCAGCAGTTACGTCGAGGGGGACACTGAAGCTTTCTTT.

CDR3 coding DNA: TGTGCCAGCAGTGGGGGGACAGGCTCCTACAATGAGCAGTTCTTC. Protein product: CASSGGTGSYNEQFF. V is TRBV2 and J is TRBJ2-1; 8 bases line up with TRBD1. V shed 4 bases and J 0 bases; nucleotides not matched to a gene: 2. The CDR3 is 15 amino acids. Germline CDR1 reads SNHLY; CDR2 reads FYNNEI.

This chain links TRBV5-1 with TRBJ2-1; D uncertain. This CDR3 is built from 13 residues. The V gene's germline CDR1 is SGHRS and CDR2 YFSETQ. The V end lost 1 base, the J end lost 9 bases, and 11 bases lay between the germline ends. As DNA, the CDR3 is TGCGCCAGCAGCTTGAGTCGCGGTATTGAGCAGTTCTTC. Protein product: CASSLSRGIEQFF.

The count of this clone is one. The chain carries TRBV7-2 and TRBJ2-1; 7 bases match TRBD2. Germline V gives CDR1 SGHTA, CDR2 FQGNSA. The V segment lost 2 bases and the J segment 4 bases; nucleotides outside the gene matches: 5. The CDR3 runs to 15 residues. Here the CDR3 DNA reads TGTGCCAGCAGCTTATATACTAGCGAATACAATGAGCAGTTCTTC. It encodes CASSLYTSEYNEQFF.

The gene calls are TRBV29-1 and TRBJ1-1; TRBD1 agrees at 8 bases. V lost 6 bases to trimming and J lost 3 bases; unmatched junction nucleotides: 9. The CDR3 has 14 residues. The V gene's germline CDR1 is SQVTM and CDR2 ANQGSEA. The CDR3 DNA reads as TGCAGCGTCAAACAGGGGGAAGGTTACACTGAAGCTTTCTTT. Its translation: CSVKQGEGYTEAFF.

This chain joins TRBV14 and TRBJ2-7; 7 nucleotides line up with TRBD2. CDR3 length: 18 amino acids. V gave up 4 bases and J gave up 4 bases; unmatched junction bases: 19. Germline CDR1 reads SGHDN; CDR2 reads FVKESK. In DNA, the CDR3 is TGTGCCAGCAGCCGCGGAGCGTACCAGCGGGATAATTCTTACGAGCAGTACTTC. It specifies CASSRGAYQRDNSYEQYF.

V is TRBV4-1 and J is TRBJ2-7; 11 bases fit TRBD2. Per germline, CDR1 MGHRA and CDR2 YSYEKL. The CDR3 runs to 15 residues. V shed 2 bases and J 0 bases; nucleotides not matched to a gene: 0. The DNA of the CDR3 is TGCGCCAGCAGCCAAACTAGCGGGAGCTCCTACGAGCAGTACTTC. Protein sequence: CASSQTSGSSYEQYF.